One sample yielded the 17 T cell receptor beta chains listed below, sequenced in a study of T cells after yellow fever vaccination. MiXCR, applied by TCRdb to the 5' RACE reads, yields one record per CDR3 protein. This sample yields roughly 65,000 distinct CDR3 sequences, of which 5% to 6.5% are seen a single time; 2.2% belongs to the top ten. The source material was CD4+ T cells sorted from PBMCs, sampled less than 18 days after the first yellow fever vaccination. Receptors were obtained from a man younger than 35 who received the YFV17D yellow fever vaccine.

This clonotype was observed at least ten times. The chain combines TRBV7-2 with TRBJ2-7; TRBD2 matches at 7 bases. CDR1 SGHTA and CDR2 FQGNSA come from the germline V gene. This CDR3 spans 15 amino acids. V dropped 4 bases and J dropped 7; count of bases not matched to a gene: 13. CDR3 DNA: TGTGCCAGCAGCTCCCAAGCTCTAGCGGTGGGAGAGCAGTACTTC. This sequence encodes CASSSQALAVGEQYF.

This clonotype was counted at least ten times. The V gene is TRBV3-1, the J gene TRBJ2-7, with D hard to call. CDR3 size: 16 residues. Deletions cut 4 bases from V and 5 bases from J, with 21 bases between. CDR1 and CDR2 (germline): LGHDT, YNNKEL (reference sequence). CDR3 sequence: CASSPNLDNPWDEQYF. DNA of the CDR3: TGTGCCAGCAGCCCGAACTTAGACAATCCCTGGGACGAGCAGTACTTC.

This clonotype showed up many times. The chain has TRBV19 and TRBJ2-5, with 12 bases fitting TRBD2. The CDR3 has 17 amino acids. Germline V gives CDR1 LNHDA, CDR2 SQIVND (reference sequence). V trimming: 5 bases; J trimming: 1 base; junction bases outside the gene matches: 8. The CDR3 protein is CASSGPRLAGAQETQYF. DNA for the CDR3: TGTGCCAGTAGTGGCCCACGACTAGCGGGGGCCCAAGAGACCCAGTACTTC.

This clonotype was observed at least ten times. The chain couples TRBV5-6 to TRBJ2-1; 9 bases align to TRBD1. This CDR3 contains 15 residues. The trim removed 4 bases at V and 4 bases at J, leaving 6 bases unmatched. Germline CDR1 SGHDT, CDR2 YYEEEE. The CDR3 region is CASSRDRAVYNEQFF. In DNA form, the CDR3 reads TGTGCCAGCAGCCGGGACAGGGCGGTATACAATGAGCAGTTCTTC.

In this sample, this clonotype turned up many times. The J gene is TRBJ1-1, the V gene TRBV11-2; no firm D call. The V end lost 3 bases, the J end lost 1 base, and 9 bases lay between the germline ends. CDR3 length: 14 residues. Germline CDR1 SGHAT, CDR2 FQNNGV. CDR3 region: CASSFPLSNTEAFF. The CDR3 nucleotides are TGTGCCAGCAGCTTTCCCCTTTCGAACACTGAAGCTTTCTTT.

This clonotype was detected ten times or more. An end of the junction does not agree with germline; a read error may underlie this. This rearrangement joins TRBV12-3 or TRBV12-4 to TRBJ2-1; a possible D gene is TRBD2 (5 bases). CDR3 length: 14 residues. The DNA of the CDR3 is TGTGCCAGCACTTTAAGGACTGTTGAGAATGAGCAGTTCTTC. Amino acids: CASTLRTVENEQFF.

This clonotype was counted at least ten times. The gene calls are TRBV12-3 or TRBV12-4 and TRBJ2-5; tentative D call: TRBD2 (6 bases). CDR3 size: 14 residues. Between the trimmed V and J ends, which lost 5 bases and 0 bases, there was a span of 10 bases. The CDR3 DNA is TGTGCCAGCAGTCGTTGGGGGGACCAAGAGACCCAGTACTTC. Residues: CASSRWGDQETQYF.

This clonotype has ten or more counts. The chain links TRBV29-1 to TRBJ2-1; 14 bases are shared with TRBD2. The CDR3 is 18 residues long. Germline CDR1 reads SQVTM; CDR2 reads ANQGSEA. Germline trimming cut 7 bases from V and 5 bases from J; bases unmatched to any gene: 16. CDR3 residues: CSASKGTSGGGTDNEQFF. CDR3 in DNA: TGCAGCGCGTCAAAAGGGACTAGCGGGGGAGGAACCGACAATGAGCAGTTCTTC.

This clonotype has ten or more counts. The chain couples TRBV25-1 to TRBJ2-5; weak D call: TRBD1 (7 bases). CDR3 length equals 16 residues. Germline V gene sequence: CDR1 MGHDK, CDR2 SYGVNS. Between the trimmed V and J ends, which lost 1 base and 5 bases, there was a span of 17 bases. The CDR3 protein is CASSELPGRGRETQYF. The CDR3 nucleotides read TGTGCCAGCAGTGAATTGCCTGGCAGGGGGAGGGAGACCCAGTACTTC.

Ten or more counts support this clonotype. V gene TRBV4-1 combines with J gene TRBJ2-5, with 10 bases aligning to TRBD1. V trimming: 5 bases; J trimming: 4 bases; junction bases outside the gene matches: 4. This CDR3 comprises 14 residues. The germline V gene has CDR1 MGHRA and CDR2 YSYEKL. DNA for the CDR3: TGCGCCAGCAGCTTCGACAGGGGGCGAGAGACCCAGTACTTC. The encoded protein is CASSFDRGRETQYF.

This clonotype was picked up many times. V usage is TRBV7-2 and J usage is TRBJ1-6, with D unresolved. Per germline, CDR1 SGHTA and CDR2 FQGNSA. The CDR3 has 15 residues. Trimming shortened V by 1 base and J by 6 bases, and 10 bases separated the two germline ends. The CDR3, as DNA: TGTGCCAGCAGCTTAGAGTGGCGGACTAATTCACCCCTCCACTTT. This sequence encodes CASSLEWRTNSPLHF.

This chain joins TRBV19 and TRBJ1-1; TRBD1 matches 7 bases. The CDR3 runs 15 residues. Germline V gives CDR1 LNHDA, CDR2 SQIVND (reference sequence). The trim removed 7 bases at V and 3 bases at J, leaving 11 bases unmatched. The CDR3 region is CASNSQEGADTEAFF. The CDR3 coding sequence is TGTGCCAGTAATTCTCAGGAGGGGGCTGACACTGAAGCTTTCTTT.

This clonotype was seen ten or more times. The CDR3 loop reads CASSSTTQNTEAFF. The CDR3 coding sequence is TGCGCCAGCAGTTCCACGACCCAGAACACTGAAGCTTTCTTT. This chain uses TRBV10-2 with TRBJ1-1, with unresolved D. Germline loops: CDR1 WSHSY, CDR2 SAAADI. The CDR3 sequence is 14 residues long. V lost 5 bases, J lost 1 base, and 11 bases lay in between.

Many counts were recorded for this clonotype. It is likely a read error, because the conserved phenylalanine at the end of the CDR3 is missing. The limits of the CDR3 on the DNA are not certain, so only TCRdb's listed CDR3 is given. The chain recombines TRBV15 with TRBJ2-3; TRBD2 reflects the table's D call only, with no check against the DNA. Both ends counted, the CDR3 spans 13 residues. The germline CDR1 and CDR2 sequences are LNHNV and YYDKDF (reference sequence). CDR3 loop: CATSRDLSGGSGL.

Details on this clonotype: A much bigger clone sits one base away, suggesting this may be a read error. The V and J genes are TRBV2 and TRBJ1-1; D is uncertain. CDR3 length: 11 residues. Per the germline V gene, CDR1 is SNHLY and CDR2 is FYNNEI. V lost 4 bases to trimming and J lost 8 bases, with 8 bases between them. CDR3 nucleotide sequence: TGTGCCAGCAGTGGATGTGGGGAAGCTTTCTTT. It encodes CASSGCGEAFF.

This clonotype appeared a few times. The V call is TRBV10-1, the J call TRBJ1-3; a weak D match, TRBD1 (5 bases). Trimming removed 6 bases at V and 0 bases at J, with 12 bases between. CDR1 WNHNN and CDR2 SYGVQD come from the germline V gene (reference sequence). This CDR3 spans 15 amino acids. The CDR3 DNA is TGCGCCAGCAGCCCGGACACGAGCTCTGGAAACACCATATATTTT. Translated: CASSPDTSSGNTIYF.

This clonotype was counted at least ten times. The V gene is TRBV20-1, the J gene TRBJ1-6, with TRBD1 as a possible D gene (6 bases). This CDR3 has 16 residues. V shed 1 base and J shed 10 bases, with 20 bases lying between them. From germline, CDR1 is DFQATT and CDR2 SNEGSKA (reference sequence). The CDR3 DNA is TGCAGTGCTAGAGTCCCATCAGGGGCGCAAAGGTCACCCCTCCACTTT. Its protein product is CSARVPSGAQRSPLHF.